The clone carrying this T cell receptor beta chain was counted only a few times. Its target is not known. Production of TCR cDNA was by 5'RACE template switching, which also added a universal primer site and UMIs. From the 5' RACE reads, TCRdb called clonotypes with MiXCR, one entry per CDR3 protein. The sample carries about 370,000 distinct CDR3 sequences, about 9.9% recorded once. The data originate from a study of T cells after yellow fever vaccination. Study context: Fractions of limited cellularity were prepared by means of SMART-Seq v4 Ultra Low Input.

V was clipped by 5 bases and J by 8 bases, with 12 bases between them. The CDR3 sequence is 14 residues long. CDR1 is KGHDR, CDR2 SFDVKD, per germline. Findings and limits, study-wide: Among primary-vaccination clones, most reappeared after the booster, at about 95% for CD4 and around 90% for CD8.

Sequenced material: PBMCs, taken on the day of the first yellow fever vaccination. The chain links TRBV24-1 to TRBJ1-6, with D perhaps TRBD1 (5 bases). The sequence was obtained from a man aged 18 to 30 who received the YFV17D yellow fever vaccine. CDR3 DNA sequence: TGTGCCACCAGTGTCCAACAGGCCTATTCACCCCTCCACTTT. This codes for CATSVQQAYSPLHF.